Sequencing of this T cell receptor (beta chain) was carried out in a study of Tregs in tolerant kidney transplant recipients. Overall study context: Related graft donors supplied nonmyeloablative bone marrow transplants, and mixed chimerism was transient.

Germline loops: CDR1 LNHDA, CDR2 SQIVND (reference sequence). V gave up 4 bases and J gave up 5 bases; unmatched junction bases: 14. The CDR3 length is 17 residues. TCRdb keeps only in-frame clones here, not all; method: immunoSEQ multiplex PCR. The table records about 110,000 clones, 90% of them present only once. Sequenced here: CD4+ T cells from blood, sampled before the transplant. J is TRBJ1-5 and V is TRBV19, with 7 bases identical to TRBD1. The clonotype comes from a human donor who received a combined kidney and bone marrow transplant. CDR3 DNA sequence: TGTGCCAGTAGTACCTACCCGGACAGGACGATCTATCAGCCCCAGCATTTT. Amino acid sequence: CASSTYPDRTIYQPQHF.